Below are 17 T cell receptor beta chains sequenced from a single sample in a study of T cell responses to AZD1222 COVID-19 vaccine. Sequenced by immunoSEQ multiplex PCR; TCRdb stores in-frame clones only, minus some. This sample has around 120,000 clones, with about 91% found just once. Sample: peripheral blood, taken on day 0 of AZD1222 vaccination. The receptors shown here come from an adult in good health.

The V and J genes are TRBV28 and TRBJ2-7; D is unclear. The length of the CDR3 is 12 residues. The germline V and J ends were trimmed by 3 bases and 4 bases, with 7 bases remaining between them. Germline V gives CDR1 MDHEN, CDR2 SYDVKM. CDR3: CASSLPGYEQYF. The CDR3 nucleotides read TGTGCCAGCAGTTTGCCCGGTTACGAGCAGTACTTC. Looking up the rest from reference TRBV28 and TRBJ2-7 gives the full variable domain: DVKVTQSSRYLVKRTGEKVFLECVQDMDHENMFWYRQDPGLGLRLIYFSYDVKMKEKGDIPEGYSVSREKKERFSLILESASTNQTSMYLCASSLPGYEQYFGPGTRLTVT.

The chain links TRBV7-2 to TRBJ1-1; no firm D call. V shed 1 base and J shed 3 bases, with 15 bases lying between them. The CDR3 extends over 16 amino acids. Germline V gene lookup returns CDR1 SGHTA and CDR2 FQGNSA. The DNA for the CDR3 is TGTGCCAGCAGCTTAGTTTTTAGGATTGGGGACACTGAAGCTTTCTTT. This codes for CASSLVFRIGDTEAFF.

The V call is TRBV4-3, the J call TRBJ1-2; 7 nucleotides line up with TRBD1. V gave up 0 bases and J gave up 7 bases; unmatched junction bases: 2. Germline loops: CDR1 LGHNA, CDR2 YSLEER. The CDR3 has 13 residues. In DNA, the CDR3 is TGCGCCAGCAGCCAAGAAGGGGGCTTTGGCTACACCTTC. It translates to CASSQEGGFGYTF.

The chain links TRBV7-3 to TRBJ2-6; D perhaps matches TRBD2 (5 bases). Trimming left V 5 bases short and J 2 bases short, with 19 bases between. Germline assignment: CDR1 SGHTA and CDR2 FQGTGA. The CDR3 runs to 18 residues. The CDR3 is CASSPGRDGVTGANVLTF. The CDR3 DNA reads as TGTGCCAGCAGCCCAGGACGAGACGGGGTAACTGGGGCCAACGTCCTGACTTTC. Full variable domain (remainder filled in from reference TRBV7-3 and TRBJ2-6): GAGVSQTPSNKVTEKGKYVELRCDPISGHTALYWYRQSLGQGPEFLIYFQGTGAADDSGLPNDRFFAVRPEGSVSTLKIQRTERGDSAVYLCASSPGRDGVTGANVLTFGAGSRLTVL.

This chain uses TRBV3-1 (or the pseudogene TRBV3-2) with TRBJ2-2; 11 bases are shared with TRBD2. The CDR3 is 16 residues long. Germline CDR1 reads LGHDT; CDR2 reads YNNKEL (reference sequence). Trimming took 3 bases from V and 8 from J; bases not matched to a gene: 8. CDR3 sequence: CASSQILAGGPGELFF. CDR3 sequence (DNA): TGTGCCAGCAGCCAGATATTAGCGGGGGGGCCTGGGGAGCTGTTTTTT.

The V gene is TRBV5-1, the J gene TRBJ2-7, with D tentatively TRBD1 (7 bases). The CDR3 loop spans 12 amino acids. Germline CDR1 SGHRS, CDR2 YFSETQ. V lost 0 bases and J lost 7, with 8 bases in between. The CDR3 sequence: CASSLAGGEQYF. The CDR3 nucleotides are TGCGCCAGCAGCTTGGCAGGGGGGGAGCAGTACTTC.

This clone was counted between two and nine times. CDR3 residues: CASSIGYEQYF. The CDR3 region has the DNA TGTGCCAGTAGTATTGGATACGAGCAGTACTTC. The chain combines TRBV19 with TRBJ2-7; D unclear. CDR1 and CDR2 from the germline V gene are LNHDA and SQIVND (reference sequence). V lost 3 bases to trimming and J lost 4 bases, with 4 bases between them. CDR3 length: 11 amino acids.

This chain links TRBV20-1 with TRBJ2-5; no definite D call. The CDR3 contains 12 residues. Per the germline V gene, CDR1 is DFQATT and CDR2 is SNEGSKA (reference sequence). The V and J ends lost 3 bases and 5 bases respectively, with 10 bases between them. For the CDR3, the DNA is TGCAGTGCTAGTGTGGGTTCGGAGACCCAGTACTTC. Its translation: CSASVGSETQYF.

The chain is built from TRBV7-8 and TRBJ1-4; D perhaps matches TRBD1 (5 bases). The germline CDR1 and CDR2 sequences are SGHVS and FQNEAQ. The CDR3 has 15 residues. V was pared by 1 base and J by 7 bases, with 13 bases between. The CDR3 DNA sequence: TGTGCCAGCAGCTTAGGATGGGGCTATAGTGAAAAACTGTTTTTT. Translated: CASSLGWGYSEKLFF.

The gene calls are TRBV19 and TRBJ1-2, with no clear D. With 7 bases removed from V and 8 bases from J, the gap between germline ends came to 14 bases. This CDR3 has 12 residues. In germline, CDR1 is LNHDA, CDR2 SQIVND (reference sequence). The CDR3 DNA reads TGTGCCAGTACCCGGGGATCGGGCGGCTACACCTTC. Encoded protein: CASTRGSGGYTF.

The J gene is TRBJ1-4, the V gene TRBV9; 7 bases align to TRBD1. CDR1 is SGDLS, CDR2 YYNGEE, per germline. CDR3 size: 16 residues. The ends lost 0 bases at V and 7 bases at J; junction bases unmatched: 9. The CDR3 loop is CASSVGPQGPSEKLFF. The CDR3, as DNA: TGTGCCAGCAGCGTAGGCCCACAGGGGCCGAGTGAAAAACTGTTTTTT.

The chain uses TRBV9 and TRBJ1-2; D is perhaps TRBD1 (6 bases). The CDR3 totals 15 residues. Germline V gene sequence: CDR1 SGDLS, CDR2 YYNGEE. The ends were cut back, 4 bases at V and 0 bases at J, with 13 bases in the middle. The CDR3 nucleotides are TGTGCCAGCAGCCTAGGAGGGGGAGCTAACTATGGCTACACCTTC. Translating it yields CASSLGGGANYGYTF.

The chain recombines TRBV4-1 with TRBJ2-7, with 10 nucleotides matching TRBD1. Germline CDR1 and CDR2: MGHRA and YSYEKL. The CDR3 extends over 16 amino acids. V trimming: 0 bases; J trimming: 7 bases; junction bases outside the gene matches: 9. CDR3 loop: CASSQEGGQGTREQYF. CDR3 DNA: TGCGCCAGCAGCCAAGAGGGGGGACAGGGGACTCGGGAGCAGTACTTC.

The chain couples TRBV4-3 to TRBJ1-1; 7 bases map to TRBD1. With 0 bases clipped from V and 5 bases from J, the junction kept 6 bases outside the gene matches. The V gene's germline CDR1 is LGHNA and CDR2 YSLEER. This CDR3 contains 15 residues. The CDR3 reads CASSQDLTGWTEAFF. The CDR3 bases are TGCGCCAGCAGCCAAGATTTGACAGGGTGGACTGAAGCTTTCTTT.

This chain links TRBV7-2 with TRBJ2-5; TRBD2 matches at 8 bases. The CDR3 is made up of 13 amino acids. Germline V CDR1 and CDR2: SGHTA, FQGNSA. The ends lost 5 bases at V and 9 bases at J; junction bases unmatched: 8. CDR3 in amino acids: CASSTGGGWAQYF. In DNA form, the CDR3 reads TGTGCCAGCAGCACCGGCGGGGGGTGGGCCCAGTACTTC.

The chain uses TRBV12-3 or TRBV12-4 and TRBJ1-1; the D is unclear. Trimming stripped 2 bases from V and 6 bases from J, with 7 bases between. This CDR3 region has 12 residues. CDR3 nucleotides: TGTGCCAGCAGTTTAAACAGACCTGAAGCTTTCTTT. It translates to CASSLNRPEAFF.

This clone came up once. The V gene is TRBV7-2, the J gene TRBJ2-2; 7 bases are a match to TRBD2. J gave up 3 bases and V 5 bases, and 18 bases lay outside the gene matches. The CDR3 is 19 residues long. Germline V gene data show CDR1 as SGHTA and CDR2 as FQGNSA. The CDR3 nucleotides read TGTGCCAGCAGCAAGTCAGTTTTTGGGAGGGGAGGATACACCGGGGAGCTGTTTTTT. It codes for CASSKSVFGRGGYTGELFF.